This entry describes one TCR beta chain. This entry is derived from a study of neoadjuvant anti-PD-1 for oral cavity cancer. The germline V and J ends were trimmed by 8 bases and 1 base, with 14 bases remaining between them. Germline CDR1 is SNHLY and CDR2 is FYNNEI. The CDR3 contains 14 residues. Only in-frame clones appear in the TCRdb table, and some are missing; sequencing was by immunoSEQ multiplex PCR. There are around 81,000 clones in the sample; under 90% occur only once, and 3.1% lies in the top ten. The sample in question was PBMCs, obtained before nivolumab (anti-PD-1) treatment. V is TRBV2 and J is TRBJ1-2; a weak D match, TRBD1 (5 bases). This receptor was taken from a person between 35 and 79 years old with oral cavity squamous cell carcinoma. CDR3 bases: TGTGCCAGCCGGCGGGGGGATGGTAACTATGGCTACACCTTC. Amino acids: CASRRGDGNYGYTF. Full variable domain (missing parts from reference TRBV2 and TRBJ1-2): EPEVTQTPSHQVTQMGQEVILRCVPISNHLYFYWYRQILGQKVEFLVSFYNNEISEKSEIFDDQFSVERPDGSNFTLKIRSTKLEDSAMYFCASRRGDGNYGYTFGSGTRLTVV.